A single sample is the source of the 3 T cell receptor beta chains below, sequenced in a study of cytotoxic CD8 clonotypes in ibrutinib-treated CLL. Clones were sequenced by immunoSEQ multiplex PCR, and TCRdb holds only the in-frame ones, with some missing. The table records approximately 100,000 clones, 50% to 65% of them present only once. The specimen comprised PBMCs, sampled after 24 months of ibrutinib treatment. Every receptor here comes from a human donor with chronic lymphocytic leukemia.

This chain uses TRBV7-3 with TRBJ2-7; D gene unclear. Germline CDR1 SGHTA, CDR2 FQGTGA. The V end lost 8 bases, the J end lost 3 bases, and 14 bases lay between the germline ends. This CDR3 comprises 13 residues. CDR3 amino acids: CASAFASNYEQYF. CDR3 coding DNA: TGTGCCAGCGCCTTTGCCAGTAACTACGAGCAGTACTTC.

CDR3 bases: TGTGCCAGCAGTGGGGACTCCTCAACGGGACAGAATGAGCAGTTCTTC. Protein sequence: CASSGDSSTGQNEQFF. This chain joins TRBV25-1 and TRBJ2-1; D is perhaps TRBD1 (7 bases). Germline CDR1 and CDR2: MGHDK and SYGVNS. The CDR3 is 16 residues long. V lost 4 bases to trimming and J lost 7 bases, with 20 bases between them.

This sequence joins TRBV28 and TRBJ1-5; D perhaps matches TRBD1 (5 bases). The CDR3 sequence is 12 residues long. V was trimmed by 2 bases and J by 6 bases, leaving 5 bases between them. CDR1 is MDHEN, CDR2 SYDVKM, per germline. CDR3 sequence: CASSLGAQPQHF. The CDR3 DNA reads TGTGCCAGCAGTTTAGGGGCTCAGCCCCAGCATTTT.